This is a list of T cell receptor beta chains from one sample in a study of cytomegalovirus exposure and HLA in healthy donors. Clones were read by immunoSEQ multiplex PCR, and TCRdb kept only the in-frame ones, dropping some. The table has 150,000 to 200,000 clones, about 80% seen once. Sequencing input: PBMCs. The receptor source for this set is a woman in her thirties or forties in good health and CMV-seronegative. CDR3s include the opening cysteine and the closing phenylalanine or tryptophan. Each record gives: clone size, V gene, CDR3 protein. Clone size is shown for a subset of rows, as once, few, many or a class of expanded clone.

clone size: NA
V gene: TRBV5-1
CDR3 protein: CASSRGGNYGYTF

clone size: NA
V gene: TRBV5-1
CDR3 protein: CASSLVGELAGGSYEQYF

clone size: NA
V gene: TRBV5-4
CDR3 protein: CASSLPGGPQHF

clone size: NA
V gene: TRBV5-1
CDR3 protein: CASSGQGYGYTF

clone size: few
V gene: TRBV5-4
CDR3 protein: CASSLASSGHYNEQFF

clone size: NA
V gene: TRBV29-1
CDR3 protein: CSVHRGLAGGPPETQYF

clone size: NA
V gene: TRBV30
CDR3 protein: CACGVWQGKGSFNNQPQHF

clone size: NA
V gene: TRBV5-1
CDR3 protein: CASSLEPSATNSGNTIYF

clone size: NA
V gene: TRBV25-1
CDR3 protein: CASSELAEGNEQFF

clone size: NA
V gene: TRBV6-5
CDR3 protein: CASSYERMNTEAFF

clone size: NA
V gene: TRBV25-1
CDR3 protein: CASSRDRGYEQYF

clone size: NA
V gene: TRBV5-6
CDR3 protein: CASSLDRRRTYGYTF

clone size: few
V gene: TRBV19
CDR3 protein: CASSILEPRQREKLFF

clone size: NA
V gene: TRBV29-1
CDR3 protein: CSAQGPDTEAFF

clone size: NA
V gene: TRBV2
CDR3 protein: CASRILAGGPQETQYF

clone size: NA
V gene: TRBV19
CDR3 protein: CASSIGATGYRTGELFF

clone size: NA
V gene: TRBV7-3
CDR3 protein: CASSFIRGSGANVLTF

clone size: NA
V gene: TRBV5-1
CDR3 protein: CASSAGAGHTDTQYF

clone size: NA
V gene: TRBV27
CDR3 protein: CASSFRTSGNEQFF

clone size: NA
V gene: TRBV5-4
CDR3 protein: CASSLDPSGSYEQYF

clone size: NA
V gene: TRBV30
CDR3 protein: CAGRNLFSGNTIYF